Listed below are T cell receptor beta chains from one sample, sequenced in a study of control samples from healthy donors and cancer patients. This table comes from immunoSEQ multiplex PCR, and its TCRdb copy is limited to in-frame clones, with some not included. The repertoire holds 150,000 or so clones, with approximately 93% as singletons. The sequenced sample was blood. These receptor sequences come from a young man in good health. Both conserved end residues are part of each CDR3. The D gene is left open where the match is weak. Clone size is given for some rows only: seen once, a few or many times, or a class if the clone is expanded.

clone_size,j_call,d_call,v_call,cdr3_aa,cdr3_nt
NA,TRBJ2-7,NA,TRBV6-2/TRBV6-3,CASSYSTYEQYF,TGTGCCAGCAGTTATTCAACCTACGAGCAGTACTTC
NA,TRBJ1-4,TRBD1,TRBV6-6,CASSFETGAREKLFF,TGTGCCAGCAGTTTCGAAACAGGGGCGCGTGAAAAACTGTTTTTT
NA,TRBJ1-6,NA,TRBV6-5,CASTIGQNSPLHF,TGTGCCAGCACCATAGGACAGAATTCACCCCTCCACTTT
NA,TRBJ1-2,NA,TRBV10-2,CASSEVGYGYTF,TGCGCCAGCAGTGAAGTCGGCTATGGCTACACCTTC
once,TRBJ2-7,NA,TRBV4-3,CASSQEFGSLHEQYF,TGCGCCAGCAGCCAAGAGTTCGGGAGTCTCCACGAGCAGTACTTC
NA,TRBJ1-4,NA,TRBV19,CASSIDIGGLSRATNEKLFF,TGTGCCAGTAGTATTGATATTGGGGGCTTAAGCCGTGCAACTAATGAAAAACTGTTTTTT
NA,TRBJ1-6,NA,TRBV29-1,CSVRDWSTPNSPLHF,TGCAGCGTTCGGGACTGGTCGACGCCTAATTCACCCCTCCACTTT
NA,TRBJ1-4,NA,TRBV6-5,CASGGAEKLFF,TGTGCCAGCGGGGGGGCGGAAAAACTGTTTTTT
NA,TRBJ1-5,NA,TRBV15,CATRSSGGINQPQHF,TGTGCCACCAGATCATCCGGGGGGATCAATCAGCCCCAGCATTTT
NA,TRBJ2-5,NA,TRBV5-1,CASSTPEYQLGYQETQYF,TGCGCCAGCAGCACCCCGGAGTACCAATTGGGGTACCAAGAGACCCAGTACTTC
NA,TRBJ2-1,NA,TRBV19,CASSNQGDEQFF,TGTGCCAGTAGTAATCAGGGTGATGAGCAGTTCTTC
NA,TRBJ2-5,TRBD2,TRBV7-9,CASSWTSGGQETQYF,TGTGCCAGCAGCTGGACTAGCGGGGGGCAAGAGACCCAGTACTTC
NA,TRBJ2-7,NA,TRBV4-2,CASSQVRPGPTALYEQYF,TGTGCCAGCAGCCAAGTACGTCCGGGACCCACCGCCCTCTACGAGCAGTACTTC
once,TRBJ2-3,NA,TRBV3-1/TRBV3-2,CASSKRVPQDTQYF,TGTGCCAGCAGCAAGAGAGTTCCGCAAGATACGCAGTATTTT
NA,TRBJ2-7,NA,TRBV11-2,CASSLSPIPYEQYF,TGTGCCAGCAGCTTAAGCCCTATCCCCTACGAGCAGTACTTC
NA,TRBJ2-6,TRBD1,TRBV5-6,CASSFPTGTYGANVLTF,TGTGCCAGCAGCTTTCCGACAGGGACGTATGGGGCCAACGTCCTGACTTTC
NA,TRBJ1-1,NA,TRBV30,CAWNLGLGSTEAFF,TGTGCCTGGAATCTGGGTCTCGGTAGCACTGAAGCTTTCTTT
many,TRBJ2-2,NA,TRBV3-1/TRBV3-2,CASSQGGNTGELFF,TGTGCCAGCAGCCAGGGTGGGAACACCGGGGAGCTGTTTTTT
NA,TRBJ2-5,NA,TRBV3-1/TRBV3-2,CASSQETGGTETQYF,TGTGCCAGCAGCCAAGAAACGGGCGGGACGGAGACCCAGTACTTC
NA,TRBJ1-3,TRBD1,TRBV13,CAIKNRGTGNTIYF,TGTGCCATCAAAAACAGGGGAACTGGAAACACCATATATTTT
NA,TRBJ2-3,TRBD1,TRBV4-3,CASSRDSATDTQYF,TGCGCCAGCAGTCGGGACAGCGCGACAGATACGCAGTATTTT
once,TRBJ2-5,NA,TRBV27,CASSEQPTSRETQYF,TGTGCCAGCAGCGAACAACCAACCTCCAGAGAGACCCAGTACTTC
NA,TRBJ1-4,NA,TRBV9,CASSASRGLGEKLFF,TGTGCCAGCAGCGCCAGCCGAGGTCTCGGGGAAAAACTGTTTTTT
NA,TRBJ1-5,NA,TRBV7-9,CASSLEGDQPQHF,TGTGCCAGCAGCTTAGAAGGAGATCAGCCCCAGCATTTT
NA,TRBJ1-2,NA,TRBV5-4,CASSLVWVDGYTF,TGTGCCAGCAGCTTGGTTTGGGTCGATGGCTACACCTTC